The rows below give T cell receptor beta chains drawn from one sample of a study of monozygotic twins with inflammatory bowel disease. One entry per CDR3 protein, without DNA, is what TCRdb gives after re-calling the 5' RACE reads. This sample's table has around 40,000 distinct CDR3 sequences. What was sequenced was blood. These receptors were obtained from a human donor with ulcerative colitis or Crohn's disease, or a healthy co-twin of an affected twin (not recorded which). Each CDR3 is given with its conserved first and last residue. Fields, in order: V gene, J gene, CDR3 protein.

>TRBV6-5|TRBJ1-1
CASSLRMEDTEAFF
>TRBV23-1|TRBJ2-4
CASSQSDGRFLAKNIQYF
>TRBV7-2|TRBJ2-5
CASSSRLAGGETQYF
>TRBV9|TRBJ2-1
CASSVGPGGPYNEQFF
>TRBV28|TRBJ2-7
CASSPKISYEQYF
>TRBV10-3|TRBJ2-1
CAISPGYNEQFF
>TRBV15|TRBJ2-3
CATSIGGDTQYF
>TRBV6-5|TRBJ2-5
CASSYSPGFQETQYF
>TRBV15|TRBJ1-3
CATSRAILGNTIYF
>TRBV30|TRBJ2-4
CAWSVIDYNIQYF
>TRBV5-1|TRBJ1-1
CASSSGNLNTEAFF
>TRBV29-1|TRBJ2-5
CSVPDRGVLETQYF
>TRBV4-2|TRBJ1-2
CASSAQGGYTF
>TRBV7-9|TRBJ2-3
CASSQAGTGLTDTQYF
>TRBV30|TRBJ1-3
CAWSVVVGNTIYF
>TRBV5-1|TRBJ2-7
CASSSGPSYEQYF
>TRBV7-2|TRBJ2-3
CASSLKPGLDTQYF
>TRBV5-1|TRBJ1-2
CASSADGQYGYTF
>TRBV30|TRBJ2-3
CAWCVKDSISTGTQYF
>TRBV7-9|TRBJ1-5
CASSLSRGGEPQHF
>TRBV12-5|TRBJ1-3
CASGLDSGNTIYF
>TRBV12-3/TRBV12-4|TRBJ2-5
CASSFNGVQETQYF
>TRBV5-6|TRBJ2-1
CASSFFGVVSEYNEQFF
>TRBV28|TRBJ1-4
CASSSGQGPKEELFF
>TRBV7-2|TRBJ1-2
CASSQATDNYGYTF
>TRBV5-1|TRBJ2-2
CASSLASSEAGELFF
>TRBV5-1|TRBJ1-3
CASSEGISGNTIYF
>TRBV28|TRBJ1-4
CASSSSWGLTNEKLFF
>TRBV7-2|TRBJ2-5
CASSLLTPRSQTGSAQYF
>TRBV12-3/TRBV12-4|TRBJ1-3
CASSSRTAGNTIYF
>TRBV7-2|TRBJ2-3
CASSLIASGSTDTQYF
>TRBV12-3/TRBV12-4|TRBJ2-5
CASSRGLAGAGTQYF
>TRBV20-1|TRBJ2-2
CSASRDVNTGELFF
>TRBV28|TRBJ1-1
CASSYYLRAKSAEAFF
>TRBV5-8|TRBJ1-1
CASSLQENTEAFF
>TRBV10-1|TRBJ2-2
CASQDGRNTGELFF
>TRBV7-8|TRBJ2-1
CASSLDPGLYNEQFF
>TRBV9|TRBJ2-5
CASSPLAAQETQYF